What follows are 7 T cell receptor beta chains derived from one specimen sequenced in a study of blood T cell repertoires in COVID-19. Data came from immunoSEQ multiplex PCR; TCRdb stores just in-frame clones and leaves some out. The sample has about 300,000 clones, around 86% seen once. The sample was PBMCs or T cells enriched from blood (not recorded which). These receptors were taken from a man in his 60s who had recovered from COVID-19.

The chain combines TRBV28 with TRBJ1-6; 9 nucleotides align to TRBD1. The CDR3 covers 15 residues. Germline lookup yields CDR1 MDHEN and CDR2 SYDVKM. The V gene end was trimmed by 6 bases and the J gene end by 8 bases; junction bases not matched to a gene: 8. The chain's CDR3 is CASSPGTGWDSPLHF. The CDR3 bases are TGTGCCAGCAGCCCAGGGACAGGGTGGGATTCACCCCTCCACTTT.

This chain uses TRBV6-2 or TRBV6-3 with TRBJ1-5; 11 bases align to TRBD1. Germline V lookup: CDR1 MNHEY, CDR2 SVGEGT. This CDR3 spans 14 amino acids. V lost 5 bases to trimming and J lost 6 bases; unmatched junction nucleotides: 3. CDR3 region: CASSRTGGGQPQHF. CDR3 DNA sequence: TGTGCCAGCAGTCGGACAGGGGGCGGTCAGCCCCAGCATTTT.

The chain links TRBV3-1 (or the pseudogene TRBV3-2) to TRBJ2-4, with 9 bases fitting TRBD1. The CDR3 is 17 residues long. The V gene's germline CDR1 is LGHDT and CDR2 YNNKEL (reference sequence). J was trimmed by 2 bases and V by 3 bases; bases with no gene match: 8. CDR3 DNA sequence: TGTGCCAGCAGCCAGGGAGGGACAGGGCGGACCAAAAACATTCAGTACTTC. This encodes CASSQGGTGRTKNIQYF.

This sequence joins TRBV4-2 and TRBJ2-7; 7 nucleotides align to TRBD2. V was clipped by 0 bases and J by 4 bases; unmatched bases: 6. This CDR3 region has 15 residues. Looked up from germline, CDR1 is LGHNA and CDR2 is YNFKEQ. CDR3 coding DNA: TGTGCCAGCAGCCAAGAGTCTAGCGGCCTATACGAGCAGTACTTC. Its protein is CASSQESSGLYEQYF.

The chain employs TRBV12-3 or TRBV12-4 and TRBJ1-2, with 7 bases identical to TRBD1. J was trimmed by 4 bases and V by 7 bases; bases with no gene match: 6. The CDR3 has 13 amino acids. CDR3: CASNDRESYGYTF. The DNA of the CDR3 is TGTGCCAGCAATGACAGGGAATCCTATGGCTACACCTTC.

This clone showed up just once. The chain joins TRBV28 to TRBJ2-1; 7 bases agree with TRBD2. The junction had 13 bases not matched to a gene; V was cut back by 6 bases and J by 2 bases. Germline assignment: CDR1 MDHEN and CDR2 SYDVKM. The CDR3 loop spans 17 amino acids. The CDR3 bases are TGTGCCAGCAGCCCTATTGGCCTAGCGGCTACCTACAATGAGCAGTTCTTC. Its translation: CASSPIGLAATYNEQFF.

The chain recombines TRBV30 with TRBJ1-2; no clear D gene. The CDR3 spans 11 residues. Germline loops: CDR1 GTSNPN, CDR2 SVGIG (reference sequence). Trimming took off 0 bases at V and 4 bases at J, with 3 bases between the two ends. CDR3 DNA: TGTGCCTGGAGTGTCTTCTATGGCTACACCTTC. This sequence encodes CAWSVFYGYTF. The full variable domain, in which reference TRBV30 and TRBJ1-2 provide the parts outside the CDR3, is SQTIHQWPATLVQPVGSPLSLECTVEGTSNPNLYWYRQAAGRGLQLLFYSVGIGQISSEVPQNLSASRPQDRQFILSSKKLLLSDSGFYLCAWSVFYGYTFGSGTRLTVV.